The entry below describes one T cell receptor beta chain. Its antigen is not identified. These data belong to a study of cytomegalovirus exposure and HLA in healthy donors. Findings and caveats of the study: Later examination showed HLA-associated TCR beta chains had greater clonal expansion than equally common others.

Donors were ostensibly healthy at sampling, although undocumented immune exposures were probable. PCR was performed using 60 Vbeta and 13 Jbeta primers. Assay: immunoSEQ multiplex PCR; the TCRdb copy retains only in-frame clones and omits some. This sample has 150,000 to 200,000 clones; 75% to 85% occur once, and the top ten carry approximately 1.5%. Germline V gene sequence: CDR1 SGHDN, CDR2 FVKESK. The J segment lost 8 bases and the V segment lost 2 bases, leaving 14 bases of the junction unmatched. This CDR3 is 19 amino acids long. Input material: PBMCs. This TCR derives from a young woman in good health and CMV-seropositive. The rearrangement links TRBV14 to TRBJ2-1; 14 bases fit TRBD2. The CDR3 sequence: CASSQPAGLAGVRAHEQFF. In nucleotides, the CDR3 is TGTGCCAGCAGCCAACCCGCGGGACTAGCGGGAGTTCGGGCCCATGAGCAGTTCTTC.